The sequence of this T cell receptor beta chain was determined in a study of response to subunit inactivated influenza vaccine. Overall study results and limits: Authors suggested that a seasonal influenza vaccination recruits few new T cells each time.

MiXCR, applied by TCRdb to the RT-PCR reads, yields one record per CDR3 protein. This table has around 520,000 distinct CDR3 sequences, 10% to 15% appearing once. Regarding this clonotype: What it recognizes is unknown.

The TCR was taken from a man over 45 who received an inactivated influenza vaccine. Sample: PBMCs from blood, taken on the day of vaccination.

The CDR3 DNA follows: TGTGCCAGCAGTTGGGTCCGGGACAGCGGGTTACGTAACACCGGGGAGCTGTTTTTT. Amino acid sequence: CASSWVRDSGLRNTGELFF. V gene TRBV6-2 or TRBV6-3 combines with J gene TRBJ2-2; perhaps TRBD1 as D (7 bases). The CDR3 has 19 amino acids. Germline assignment: CDR1 MNHEY and CDR2 SVGEGT. V lost 4 bases and J 2 bases, leaving 23 bases between the germline ends.